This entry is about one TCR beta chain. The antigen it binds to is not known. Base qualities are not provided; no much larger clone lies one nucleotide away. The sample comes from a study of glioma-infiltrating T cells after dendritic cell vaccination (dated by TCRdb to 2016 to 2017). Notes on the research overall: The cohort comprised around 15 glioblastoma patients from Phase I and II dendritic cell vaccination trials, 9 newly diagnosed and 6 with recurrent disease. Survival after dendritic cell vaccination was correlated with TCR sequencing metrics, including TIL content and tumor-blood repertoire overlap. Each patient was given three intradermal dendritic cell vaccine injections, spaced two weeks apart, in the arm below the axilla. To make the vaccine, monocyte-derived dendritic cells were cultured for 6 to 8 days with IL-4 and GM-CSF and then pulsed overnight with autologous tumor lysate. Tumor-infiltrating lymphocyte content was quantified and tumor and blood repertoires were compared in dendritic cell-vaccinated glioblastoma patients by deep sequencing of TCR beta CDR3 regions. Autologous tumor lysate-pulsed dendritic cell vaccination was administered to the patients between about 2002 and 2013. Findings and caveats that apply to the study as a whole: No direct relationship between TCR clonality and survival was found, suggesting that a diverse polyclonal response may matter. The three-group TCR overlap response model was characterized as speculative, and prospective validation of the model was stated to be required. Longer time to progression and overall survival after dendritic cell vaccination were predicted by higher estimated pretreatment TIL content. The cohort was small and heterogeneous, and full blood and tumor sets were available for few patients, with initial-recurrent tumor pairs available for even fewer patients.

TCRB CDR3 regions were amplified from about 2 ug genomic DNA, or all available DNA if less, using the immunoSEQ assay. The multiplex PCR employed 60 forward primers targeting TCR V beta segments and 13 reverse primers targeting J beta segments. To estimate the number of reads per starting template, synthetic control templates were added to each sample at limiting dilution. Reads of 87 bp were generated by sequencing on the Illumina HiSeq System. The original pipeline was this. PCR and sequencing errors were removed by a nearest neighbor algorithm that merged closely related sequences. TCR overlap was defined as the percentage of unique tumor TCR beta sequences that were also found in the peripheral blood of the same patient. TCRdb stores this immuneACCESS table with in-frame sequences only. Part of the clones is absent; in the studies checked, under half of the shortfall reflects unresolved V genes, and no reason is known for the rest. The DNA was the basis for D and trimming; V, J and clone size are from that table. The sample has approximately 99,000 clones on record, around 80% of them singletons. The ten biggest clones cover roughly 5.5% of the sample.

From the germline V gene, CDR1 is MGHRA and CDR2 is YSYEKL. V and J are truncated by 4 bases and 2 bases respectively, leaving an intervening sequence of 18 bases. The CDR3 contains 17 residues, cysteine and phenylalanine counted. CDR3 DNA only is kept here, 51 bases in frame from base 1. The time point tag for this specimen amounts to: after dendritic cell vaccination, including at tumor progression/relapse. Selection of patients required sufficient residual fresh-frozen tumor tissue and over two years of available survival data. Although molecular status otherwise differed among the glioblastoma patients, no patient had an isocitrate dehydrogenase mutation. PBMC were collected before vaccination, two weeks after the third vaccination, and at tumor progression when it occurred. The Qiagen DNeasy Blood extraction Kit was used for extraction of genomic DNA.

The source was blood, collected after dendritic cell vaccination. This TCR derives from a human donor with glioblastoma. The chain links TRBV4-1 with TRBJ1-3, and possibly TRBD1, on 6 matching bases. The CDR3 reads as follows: CASSPRTPGVPGNTIYF. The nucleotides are TGCGCCAGCAGCCCGAGGACCCCAGGGGTACCTGGAAACACCATATATTTT.